Reported below is one T cell receptor (beta chain). The entry originates in a study of blood T cell repertoires in COVID-19. This CDR3 has 14 amino acids. V lost 5 bases and J lost 1, with 11 bases in between. Germline CDR1 reads SGHNT; CDR2 reads YENEEA. Assay: immunoSEQ multiplex PCR; the TCRdb copy retains only in-frame clones and omits some. The sample consists of about 210,000 clones, roughly four fifths of them appearing once. The V call is TRBV11-3, the J call TRBJ1-1; D is possibly TRBD1 (5 bases). The source material was peripheral blood. This TCR was recovered from a woman between 50 and 59 years old with active or convalescent COVID-19. CDR3 sequence: CASSAGGSNTEAFF. CDR3 in DNA: TGTGCCAGCAGCGCGGGGGGTTCGAACACTGAAGCTTTCTTT.